A single sample is the source of the 23 T cell receptor beta chains below, sequenced in a study of cytotoxic CD8 clonotypes in ibrutinib-treated CLL. The method was immunoSEQ multiplex PCR; TCRdb's version includes in-frame clones alone and lacks a portion of them. The data show around 150,000 clones, over 65% seen once. Sequencing was performed on PBMCs, taken after 12 months of ibrutinib treatment. These receptors all stem from a human donor with chronic lymphocytic leukemia.

Note on this clone: This CDR3 is also generated by other DNA sequences in the sample. V is TRBV6-5 and J is TRBJ1-1; no firm D call. The ends were cut back, 4 bases at V and 4 bases at J, with 10 bases in the middle. Per the germline V gene, CDR1 is MNHEY and CDR2 is SVGAGI. This CDR3 has 13 residues. CDR3 nucleotides: TGTGCCAGCAGTTTAGGTGTTGGCACTGAAGCTTTCTTT. This gives the protein CASSLGVGTEAFF.

The chain links TRBV7-2 to TRBJ2-1, with D possibly TRBD2 on 6 matching bases. CDR1 is SGHTA and CDR2 is FQGNSA in the germline V gene. Trimming pared 5 bases from V and 4 bases from J, leaving 18 bases between. The CDR3 runs to 16 residues. The CDR3 coding sequence is TGTGCCAGCAGCCAAGACAGTCGAGCGGGTTACAATGAGCAGTTCTTC. It encodes CASSQDSRAGYNEQFF.

This clone was recorded only once. The chain has TRBV6-1 and TRBJ1-1, with a possible D match to TRBD1 (6 bases). V lost 7 bases, J lost 0 bases, and 15 bases lay in between. The CDR3 is made up of 15 amino acids. Germline V gene sequence: CDR1 MNHNS, CDR2 SASEGT. The CDR3 DNA reads TGTGCCAGCACGGGAAGGCAGGGGTTGAACACTGAAGCTTTCTTT. Its protein product is CASTGRQGLNTEAFF.

The chain links TRBV7-9 to TRBJ2-1; a possible D gene is TRBD1 (5 bases). Deletions cut 11 bases from V and 6 bases from J, with 8 bases between. Per the germline V gene, CDR1 is SEHNR and CDR2 is FQNEAQ (reference sequence). CDR3 length: 10 amino acids. CDR3 loop: CAYGANEQFF. DNA for the CDR3: TGTGCCTATGGGGCCAATGAGCAGTTCTTC. Drawing the rest from reference TRBV7-9 and TRBJ2-1, the complete variable domain is DTGVSQNPRHKITKRGQNVTFRCDPISEHNRLYWYRQTLGQGPEFLTYFQNEAQLEKSRLLSDRFSAERPKGSFSTLEIQRTEQGDSAMYLCAYGANEQFFGPGTRLTVL.

The chain uses TRBV7-2 and TRBJ2-7, with TRBD2 matching over 12 bases. The CDR3 is 15 amino acids. V lost 5 bases to trimming and J lost 6 bases; unmatched junction nucleotides: 8. Germline lookup yields CDR1 SGHTA and CDR2 FQGNSA. This CDR3 reads CASSRTSGKPREQYF. CDR3 DNA: TGTGCCAGCAGCCGGACTAGCGGGAAACCTCGCGAGCAGTACTTC.

This clone was seen a few times. J is TRBJ2-7 and V is TRBV5-1; the D gene is possibly TRBD2 (6 bases). Trimming shortened V by 1 base and J by 2 bases, and 16 bases separated the two germline ends. This CDR3 has 16 amino acids. In germline, CDR1 is SGHRS, CDR2 YFSETQ. CDR3 DNA sequence: TGCGCCAGCAGCTTGATGACCCGGGGAGGCGCCTACGAGCAGTACTTC. Amino acid sequence: CASSLMTRGGAYEQYF. The full variable domain, rest sourced from reference TRBV5-1 and TRBJ2-7, is KAGVTQTPRYLIKTRGQQVTLSCSPISGHRSVSWYQQTPGQGLQFLFEYFSETQRNKGNFPGRFSGRQFSNSRSEMNVSTLELGDSALYLCASSLMTRGGAYEQYFGPGTRLTVT.

The table lists this clone with a few counts. The rearrangement uses TRBV29-1 and TRBJ2-3; D perhaps matches TRBD1 (5 bases). The CDR3 consists of 17 residues. Germline lookup yields CDR1 SQVTM and CDR2 ANQGSEA. Trimming stripped 5 bases from V and 0 bases from J, with 21 bases between. The CDR3 DNA follows: TGCAGCGTTTTACCTTACCAGGGCCCCTCGAGCACAGATACGCAGTATTTT. This encodes CSVLPYQGPSSTDTQYF.

This clone was observed a handful of times. The chain is built from TRBV10-3 and TRBJ1-5, with a weak D call TRBD1 (5 bases). Deletions cut 8 bases from V and 6 bases from J, with 14 bases between. The germline V gene has CDR1 ENHRY and CDR2 SYGVKD. The CDR3 has 13 amino acids. CDR3 residues: CAIGWQGSQPQHF. CDR3 nucleotides: TGTGCCATCGGGTGGCAGGGATCTCAGCCCCAGCATTTT.

This chain uses TRBV19 with TRBJ1-2; D remains unclear. Trimming took 8 bases from V and 3 from J, leaving 16 bases between them. The CDR3 sequence is 14 residues long. Germline CDR1 and CDR2: LNHDA and SQIVND (reference sequence). CDR3 DNA sequence: TGTGCCAGTGGTTCAGGAGTGGCACACTATGGCTACACCTTC. Translation gives CASGSGVAHYGYTF.

The V call is TRBV19, the J call TRBJ1-5, with 7 bases that match TRBD1. Germline loops: CDR1 LNHDA, CDR2 SQIVND (reference sequence). Trimming cost V 3 bases and J 5 bases; bases outside gene matches: 4. The CDR3 length is 14 residues. CDR3 nucleotides: TGTGCCAGTAGTATTTTTGGACAGGATCAGCCCCAGCATTTT. Translated: CASSIFGQDQPQHF. The full variable domain, completed using reference TRBV19 and TRBJ1-5, is DGGITQSPKYLFRKEGQNVTLSCEQNLNHDAMYWYRQDPGQGLRLIYYSQIVNDFQKGDIAEGYSVSREKKESFPLTVTSAQKNPTAFYLCASSIFGQDQPQHFGDGTRLSIL.

This chain joins TRBV28 and TRBJ1-3, with no clear D. V lost 5 bases, J lost 4 bases, and 21 bases lay in between. CDR1 is MDHEN and CDR2 is SYDVKM in the germline V gene. This CDR3 comprises 17 residues. The CDR3 loop is CASSRFGFGEEGNTIYF. CDR3 bases: TGTGCCAGCAGTCGATTCGGTTTCGGGGAGGAGGGAAACACCATATATTTT.

V is TRBV4-2 and J is TRBJ2-3, with D tentatively TRBD1 (6 bases). Trimming shortened V by 3 bases and J by 3 bases, and 13 bases separated the two germline ends. The CDR3 has 15 amino acids. The germline V gene encodes CDR1 LGHNA and CDR2 YNFKEQ. CDR3 DNA: TGTGCCAGCAGCCAGTCGGACAGTGGGACAGATACGCAGTATTTT. This encodes CASSQSDSGTDTQYF.

The chain recombines TRBV7-3 with TRBJ2-1, with TRBD2 identical over 14 bases. Germline V CDR1 and CDR2: SGHTA, FQGTGA. Losses at the gene ends were 0 bases for V and 5 bases for J; bases not matched to a gene: 9. CDR3 length: 19 amino acids. CDR3 amino acids: CASSLTGLAGVEGDNEQFF. The DNA for the CDR3 is TGTGCCAGCAGCTTAACGGGACTAGCGGGAGTTGAAGGGGACAATGAGCAGTTCTTC.

V usage is TRBV29-1 and J usage is TRBJ2-7; no reliable D call. Per the germline V gene, CDR1 is SQVTM and CDR2 is ANQGSEA. V was pared by 1 base and J by 7 bases, with 23 bases between. The CDR3 spans 16 residues. CDR3 amino acids: CSVEAEPGRWEGEQYF. The CDR3 nucleotides read TGCAGCGTTGAAGCTGAGCCGGGTCGTTGGGAAGGGGAGCAGTACTTC.

This chain connects TRBV28 to TRBJ2-7; 7 bases are shared with TRBD2. Germline lookup yields CDR1 MDHEN and CDR2 SYDVKM. V dropped 3 bases and J dropped 6; count of bases not matched to a gene: 8. This CDR3 spans 14 amino acids. CDR3 bases: TGTGCCAGCAGTTTGCGGGGGTCATCCGGCGAGCAGTACTTC. Protein: CASSLRGSSGEQYF.

This chain links TRBV4-3 with TRBJ1-5; no definite D call. The CDR3 length is 15 residues. V was shortened by 1 base and J by 2 bases, with 9 bases between the two germline ends. Germline CDR1 LGHNA, CDR2 YSLEER. CDR3 region: CASSQGLVGNQPQHF. CDR3 DNA sequence: TGCGCCAGCAGCCAAGGATTGGTGGGCAATCAGCCCCAGCATTTT.

V is TRBV9 and J is TRBJ2-1, with 8 bases that match TRBD1. The trim removed 6 bases at V and 4 bases at J, leaving 12 bases unmatched. From germline, CDR1 is SGDLS and CDR2 YYNGEE. The CDR3 runs to 16 residues. The CDR3, as DNA: TGTGCCAGCACCCCCGGACAGGGTTTATCTTACAATGAGCAGTTCTTC. Protein product: CASTPGQGLSYNEQFF.

The DNA for the CDR3 is TGCGCCAGCAGCCACGGTCGCAGGGGTTCGAGAACTGAAGCTTTCTTT. It codes for CASSHGRRGSRTEAFF. The rearrangement uses TRBV4-1 and TRBJ1-1; D may be TRBD1 (6 bases). Germline V CDR1 and CDR2: MGHRA, YSYEKL. The CDR3 contains 16 residues. Trimming pared 3 bases from V and 5 bases from J, leaving 19 bases between.

V gene TRBV9 combines with J gene TRBJ1-6, with a tentative D call TRBD1 (6 bases). The CDR3 consists of 15 residues. Germline CDR1 SGDLS, CDR2 YYNGEE. V shed 1 base and J shed 6 bases, with 11 bases lying between them. The CDR3 nucleotides are TGTGCCAGCAGCGTAAGGGCAGGGGCTAATTCACCCCTCCACTTT. This translates into CASSVRAGANSPLHF.

The chain carries TRBV7-2 and TRBJ2-7; 10 nucleotides line up with TRBD2. Germline V gene sequence: CDR1 SGHTA, CDR2 FQGNSA. V lost 5 bases to trimming and J lost 6 bases; unmatched junction nucleotides: 10. The CDR3 sequence is 15 residues long. The CDR3 nucleotides read TGTGCCAGCAGCCCCGGACTAGCGGCGACGTTCGAGCAGTACTTC. This translates into CASSPGLAATFEQYF.

The genes are TRBV18 and TRBJ1-2, with 7 bases lining up with TRBD1. Germline V gene data show CDR1 as KGHSH and CDR2 as LQKENI. V gave up 3 bases and J gave up 8 bases; unmatched junction bases: 12. The length of the CDR3 is 15 residues. CDR3 sequence (DNA): TGTGCCAGCTCACCCCCGGGCTCGACAGGGAGCGGCTACACCTTC. Residues: CASSPPGSTGSGYTF.

The count of this clone is one. The rearrangement links TRBV5-6 to TRBJ2-5, with D unclear. The CDR3 totals 15 residues. V dropped 0 bases and J dropped 4 bases, with 13 bases sitting between them. Germline lookup yields CDR1 SGHDT and CDR2 YYEEEE. CDR3 DNA: TGTGCCAGCAGCTTGGAAACGGACCGGCCAGAGACCCAGTACTTC. Its protein is CASSLETDRPETQYF.

This rearrangement joins TRBV5-4 to TRBJ2-3; D assignment may be TRBD1 or TRBD2 (7 bases each). From germline, CDR1 is SGHNT and CDR2 YYREEE (reference sequence). This CDR3 has 16 amino acids. The V and J ends lost 3 bases and 3 bases respectively, with 17 bases between them. For the CDR3, the DNA is TGTGCCAGCAGCTACCCAGGGGGGGCTGAGACAGATACGCAGTATTTT. This encodes CASSYPGGAETDTQYF.